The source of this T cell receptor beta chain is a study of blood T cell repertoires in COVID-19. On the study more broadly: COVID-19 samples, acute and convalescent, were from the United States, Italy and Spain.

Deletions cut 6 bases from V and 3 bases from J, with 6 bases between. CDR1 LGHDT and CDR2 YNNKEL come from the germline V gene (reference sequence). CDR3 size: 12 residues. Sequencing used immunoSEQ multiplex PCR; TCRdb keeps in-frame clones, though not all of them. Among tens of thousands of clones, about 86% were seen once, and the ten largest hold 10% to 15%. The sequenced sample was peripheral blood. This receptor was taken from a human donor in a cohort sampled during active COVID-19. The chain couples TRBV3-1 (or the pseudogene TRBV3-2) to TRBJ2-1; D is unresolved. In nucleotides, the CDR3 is TGTGCCAGCAGTCAGATCTACAATGAGCAGTTCTTC. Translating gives CASSQIYNEQFF.